Listed below are T cell receptor beta chains from one sample, sequenced in a study of preoperative IRX-2 immunotherapy in early breast cancer. Produced via immunoSEQ multiplex PCR; TCRdb's table is partial and in-frame only. The table has roughly 5,600 clones, approximately 71% seen once. The sequences come from tumor tissue, collected before IRX-2 immunotherapy. These receptors came from a human donor with breast cancer. Both conserved end residues are part of each CDR3. Fields, in order: clone size, V gene, J gene, D gene, CDR3 DNA, CDR3 protein. The D gene is left open where the match is weak. Where a row states a size, it is once, few, many or the class of an expanded clone; other rows omit it.

>.|TRBV28|TRBJ2-3|.
TGTGCCAGCAGTTTATGGATGCAGAAAGACACAGATACGCAGTATTTT
CASSLWMQKDTDTQYF
>.|TRBV28|TRBJ2-7|.
TGTGCCAGCAGTTCCCCGGGGGCGCGGGAGCAGTACTTC
CASSSPGAREQYF
>.|TRBV6-8|TRBJ1-3|TRBD1
TGTGCCAGCACCCGGACAGGGGCGGCTGGCTTCTCTGGAAACACCATATATTTT
CASTRTGAAGFSGNTIYF
>.|TRBV11-3|TRBJ2-4|TRBD2
TGTGCCAGCAGAAATAGTCCCACCGGGGGGAGCGCCAAAAACATTCAGTACTTC
CASRNSPTGGSAKNIQYF
>.|TRBV5-1|TRBJ1-3|.
TGCGCCAGCAGCTTGGTGTCGGACAATCGAAACACCATATATTTT
CASSLVSDNRNTIYF
>.|TRBV11-3|TRBJ1-1|.
TGTGCCAGCAGCTTAGGTGTATCGGGCACTGAAGCTTTCTTT
CASSLGVSGTEAFF
>medium-sized|TRBV11-3|TRBJ2-7|.
TGTGCCAGCAGCTTAGAGGGACTCGGAGATTCCTACGAGCAGTACTTC
CASSLEGLGDSYEQYF
>.|TRBV6-8|TRBJ2-2|TRBD2
TGTGCCAGCAGGCACCGGGGGGACACCGGGGAGCTGTTTTTT
CASRHRGDTGELFF
>.|TRBV11-3|TRBJ1-4|TRBD1
TGTGCCAGCAGCTCGATCGAGGGGGCGGGAGAAAAACTGTTTTTT
CASSSIEGAGEKLFF
>.|TRBV28|TRBJ2-2|.
TGTGCCAGCAGCCCTCTTCGGGACACCGGGGAGCTGTTTTTT
CASSPLRDTGELFF
>.|TRBV19|TRBJ2-6|.
TGTGCCAGTAGTGCACAGGGAACTGGGGCCAACGTCCTGACTTTC
CASSAQGTGANVLTF
>.|TRBV6-8|TRBJ2-1|.
TGTGCCGCACAATGGGCAGGGAGGAATGAGCAGTTCTTC
CAAQWAGRNEQFF
>.|TRBV29-1|TRBJ2-5|.
TGCAGCGTTGTCCGAGACTTACAAGAGACCCAGTACTTC
CSVVRDLQETQYF
>.|TRBV6-8|TRBJ1-4|.
TGTGCCAGCATCCGAGGGGGTGCAACTAATGAAAAACTGTTTTTT
CASIRGGATNEKLFF
>.|TRBV11-3|TRBJ2-7|.
TGTGCCAGCAGCGCCTACGGGACGGCCTCCTACGAGCAGTACTTC
CASSAYGTASYEQYF
>.|TRBV28|TRBJ2-2|.
TGTGCCAGCAGTTTAGCTCGGCATAACACCGGGGAGCTGTTTTTT
CASSLARHNTGELFF
>.|TRBV11-3|TRBJ2-1|.
TGTGCCAGCACAATGACAACCCTTAATTACAATGAGCAGTTCTTC
CASTMTTLNYNEQFF
>.|TRBV28|TRBJ2-5|.
TGTGCCAGCAGTTCCCAGGGGATCGGGACGTGGGCCCAGTACTTC
CASSSQGIGTWAQYF
>medium-sized|TRBV5-1|TRBJ1-3|.
TGCGCCAGCAGCTTGGATTTGAACTCTGGAAACACCATATATTTT
CASSLDLNSGNTIYF
>.|TRBV11-3|TRBJ2-7|.
TGTGCCAGCAGCAACCATCAAGGTCCCAACGAGCAGTACTTC
CASSNHQGPNEQYF
>few|TRBV15|TRBJ2-4|TRBD2
TGTGCCACCAGCAGAGATCAGAGGGAGGGCCGGGCCAAAAACATTCAGTACTTC
CATSRDQREGRAKNIQYF
>.|TRBV21-1|TRBJ1-4|.
TGTGCCAGCAGTCTGGGACAGTCTGGGGGACTGTTTTTT
CASSLGQSGGLFF